Described below is a single T cell receptor beta chain sequence and its context. Its antigen is unknown. This CDR3 is also generated by other DNA sequences in the sample. The data were obtained in a study of T cell responses to AZD1222 COVID-19 vaccine. The study, taken as a whole, reports: There were vaccine-associated CD4 TCRs across spike, dominant at 160-218 and 743-854. Scientists sampled the repertoires only once the peak T cell response had passed. Spike-specific TCR breadth rose after two AZD1222 doses, and depth rose as well.

TCRdb's table, derived via immunoSEQ multiplex PCR, lists solely in-frame clones and lacks some. The profile shows under 130,000 clones, roughly nine tenths of them singletons. Germline V gene lookup returns CDR1 SGHTA and CDR2 FQGTGA. This CDR3 contains 13 residues. Trimming removed 6 bases at V and 0 bases at J, with 8 bases between. The clonotype was recovered from an adult in good health. V and J are TRBV7-3 and TRBJ1-1; the D is unclear. Specimen: peripheral blood, collected on day 0 of AZD1222 vaccination. Written as DNA, the CDR3 is TGTGCCAGCAGTCCCGGGATGAACACTGAAGCTTTCTTT. Translation: CASSPGMNTEAFF.